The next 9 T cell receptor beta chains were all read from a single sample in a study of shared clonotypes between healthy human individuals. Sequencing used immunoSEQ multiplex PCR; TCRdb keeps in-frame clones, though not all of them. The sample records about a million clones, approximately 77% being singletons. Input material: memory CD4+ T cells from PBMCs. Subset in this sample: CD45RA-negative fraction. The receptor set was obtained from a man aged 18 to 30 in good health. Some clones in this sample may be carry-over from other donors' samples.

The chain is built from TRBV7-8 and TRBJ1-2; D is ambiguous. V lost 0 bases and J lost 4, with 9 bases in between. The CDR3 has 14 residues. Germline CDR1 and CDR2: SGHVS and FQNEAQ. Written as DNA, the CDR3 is TGTGCCAGCAGCTTAGCCCCAGCAGGCTATGGCTACACCTTC. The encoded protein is CASSLAPAGYGYTF.

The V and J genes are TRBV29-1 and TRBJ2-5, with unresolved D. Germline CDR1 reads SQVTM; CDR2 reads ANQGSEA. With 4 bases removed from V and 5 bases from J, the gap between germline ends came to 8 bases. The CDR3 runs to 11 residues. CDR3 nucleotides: TGCAGCGTTGTTTACGGGGAGACCCAGTACTTC. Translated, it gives CSVVYGETQYF. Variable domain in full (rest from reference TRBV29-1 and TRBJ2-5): SAVISQKPSRDICQRGTSLTIQCQVDSQVTMMFWYRQQPGQSLTLIATANQGSEATYESGFVIDKFPISRPNLTFSTLTVSNMSPEDSSIYLCSVVYGETQYFGPGTRLLVL.

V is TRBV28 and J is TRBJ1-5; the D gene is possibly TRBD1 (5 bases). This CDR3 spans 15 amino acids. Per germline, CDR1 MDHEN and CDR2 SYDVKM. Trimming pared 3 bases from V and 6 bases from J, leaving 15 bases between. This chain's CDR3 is CASSFIQGNPQPQHF. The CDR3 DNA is TGTGCCAGCAGTTTTATCCAGGGCAACCCTCAGCCCCAGCATTTT.

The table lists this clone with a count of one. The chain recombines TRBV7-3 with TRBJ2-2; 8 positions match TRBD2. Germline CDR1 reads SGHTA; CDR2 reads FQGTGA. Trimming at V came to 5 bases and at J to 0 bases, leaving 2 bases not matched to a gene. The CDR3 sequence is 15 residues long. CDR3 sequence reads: CASSPSGPNTGELFF. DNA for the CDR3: TGTGCCAGCAGCCCTAGCGGGCCGAACACCGGGGAGCTGTTTTTT.

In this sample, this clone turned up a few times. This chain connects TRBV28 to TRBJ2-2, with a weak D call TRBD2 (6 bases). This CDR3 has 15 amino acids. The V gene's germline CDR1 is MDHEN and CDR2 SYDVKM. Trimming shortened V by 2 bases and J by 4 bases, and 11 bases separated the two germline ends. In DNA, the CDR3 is TGTGCCAGCAGTTTAGGAGGGGTGACCACCGGGGAGCTGTTTTTT. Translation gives CASSLGGVTTGELFF.

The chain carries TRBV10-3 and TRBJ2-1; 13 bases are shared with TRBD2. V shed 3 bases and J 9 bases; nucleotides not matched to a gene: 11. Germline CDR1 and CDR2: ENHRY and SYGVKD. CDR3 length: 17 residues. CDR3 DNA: TGTGCCATCAGTGACCCGGGACTAGCGGGGTTTCAGGGTGAGCAGTTCTTC. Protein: CAISDPGLAGFQGEQFF.

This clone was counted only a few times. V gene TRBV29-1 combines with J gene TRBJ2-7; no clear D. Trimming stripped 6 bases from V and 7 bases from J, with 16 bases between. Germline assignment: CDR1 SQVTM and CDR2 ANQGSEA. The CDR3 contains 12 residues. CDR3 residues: CSVAPALGEQYF. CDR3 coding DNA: TGCAGCGTAGCTCCCGCTCTGGGGGAGCAGTACTTC.

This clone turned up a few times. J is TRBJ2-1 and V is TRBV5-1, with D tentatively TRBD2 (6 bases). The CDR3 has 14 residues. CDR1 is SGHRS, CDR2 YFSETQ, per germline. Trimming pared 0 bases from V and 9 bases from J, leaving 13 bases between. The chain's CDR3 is CASSLAVRGSEQFF. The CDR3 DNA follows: TGCGCCAGCAGCTTGGCGGTCCGGGGGTCTGAGCAGTTCTTC.

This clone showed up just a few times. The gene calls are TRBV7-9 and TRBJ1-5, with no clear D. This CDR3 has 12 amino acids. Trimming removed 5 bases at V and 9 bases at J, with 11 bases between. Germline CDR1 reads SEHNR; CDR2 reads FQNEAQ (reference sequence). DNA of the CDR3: TGTGCCAGCAGCCGCTCCATGGGGCCCCAGCATTTT. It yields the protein CASSRSMGPQHF.